The 8 T cell receptor beta chains given below trace back to one sample, sequenced in a study of T cell repertoires in cytomegalovirus infection. TCRdb reanalysed the reads using MiXCR and keeps one entry per CDR3 protein. The sample has approximately 750,000 distinct CDR3 sequences; 35% are singletons. The sequencing sample was made of PBMCs. Every receptor here comes from a human donor in good health (CMV status not recorded). Some clones in this sample may be carry-over from other donors' samples.

The genes are TRBV27 and TRBJ1-6, with D possibly matching TRBD1 (6 bases). The germline V gene has CDR1 MNHEY and CDR2 SMNVEV (reference sequence). Trimming pared 7 bases from V and 1 base from J, leaving 26 bases between. The CDR3 has 20 amino acids. The CDR3 DNA reads TGTGCCAGCACCCGAAAGCCCCCGGGACAAGGATTGTCCTATAATTCACCCCTCCACTTT. The encoded protein is CASTRKPPGQGLSYNSPLHF.

This clonotype was seen more than once but under ten times. V is TRBV28 and J is TRBJ2-2, with D maybe TRBD1 (5 bases). This CDR3 has 16 amino acids. The V gene lost 2 bases and the J gene lost 0 bases, with 10 bases spanning the gap. Germline V gene sequence: CDR1 MDHEN, CDR2 SYDVKM. The CDR3 protein is CASSLRQGSNTGELFF. The CDR3 region has the DNA TGTGCCAGCAGTTTAAGGCAGGGATCGAACACCGGGGAGCTGTTTTTT.

In this sample, this clonotype turned up once. One end of the junction is discordant with germline, which a read error may explain. The gene calls are TRBV7-4 and TRBJ1-2, with D perhaps TRBD1 (5 bases). The CDR3 spans 12 residues. Looked up from germline, CDR1 is SGHVT and CDR2 is SQSDAQ. DNA of the CDR3: TGTGCCAGCAGCTTAGGGGATGGGGCAGGCCACTTC. Translated: CASSLGDGAGHF.

The chain links TRBV7-2 to TRBJ2-3; 8 bases match TRBD2. The CDR3 covers 15 residues. Germline loops: CDR1 SGHTA, CDR2 FQGNSA. V lost 7 bases, J lost 2 bases, and 8 bases stayed unmatched. This chain's CDR3 is CASTKRESFTDTQYF. CDR3 in DNA: TGTGCCAGCACAAAGCGGGAGTCGTTCACAGATACGCAGTATTTT.

This clonotype has at least ten counts. This chain connects TRBV12-3 or TRBV12-4 to TRBJ2-1; 12 bases line up with TRBD2. J lost 8 bases, V lost 7 bases, and 9 bases had no gene match. This CDR3 has 15 amino acids. CDR3 coding DNA: TGTGCCAGCACCCTTAGGACTAGCGGGAAGGATGAGCAGTTCTTC. Translating it yields CASTLRTSGKDEQFF.

As concerns this clonotype: A read error may account for a junction end that differs from germline. The chain is built from TRBV6-1 and TRBJ2-7; maybe TRBD2 (5 bases). The CDR3 runs 14 residues. Germline CDR1 MNHNS, CDR2 SASEGT. CDR3 protein: CARSEAEPKYEQYF. In nucleotides, the CDR3 is TGTGCCCGCAGTGAAGCGGAACCAAAGTACGAGCAGTACTTC.

The chain joins TRBV7-9 to TRBJ2-7; D not certain. The CDR3 consists of 13 residues. The germline CDR1 and CDR2 sequences are SEHNR and FQNEAQ (reference sequence). V was shortened by 8 bases and J by 2 bases, with 13 bases between the two germline ends. CDR3 in DNA: TGTGCCAGCGTACCCTCGGAGACCTACGAGCAGTACTTC. Translation: CASVPSETYEQYF. Full variable domain (rest looked up from reference TRBV7-9 and TRBJ2-7): DTGVSQNPRHKITKRGQNVTFRCDPISEHNRLYWYRQTLGQGPEFLTYFQNEAQLEKSRLLSDRFSAERPKGSFSTLEIQRTEQGDSAMYLCASVPSETYEQYFGPGTRLTVT.

In nucleotides, the CDR3 is TGCGCCAGCAGTGAGTTGGGGGCGGGCTATAATTCACCCCTCCACTTT. This gives the protein CASSELGAGYNSPLHF. The chain carries TRBV10-2 and TRBJ1-6; perhaps TRBD1 as D (6 bases). V lost 1 base and J 3 bases, leaving 10 bases between the germline ends. Germline V gene sequence: CDR1 WSHSY, CDR2 SAAADI. The CDR3 extends over 16 amino acids.